Listed here are 17 T cell receptor beta chains from one sample, sequenced in a study of blood T cell repertoires in COVID-19 (TCRdb year 2020). The library was built by means of the immunoSEQ multiplex PCR assay. Sourced from immuneACCESS, this table was stored by TCRdb with only in-frame sequences that have V and J called. A share of the clones is absent; for the studies checked, an unresolved V gene accounts for under half, and the remainder has no known explanation. Recorded for this sample are nearly 250,000 clones; approximately 80% of them occurred a single time. Of the sample, about 2% falls within the top ten clones. The sequencing sample was made of peripheral blood. The receptors shown here come from an elderly woman with acute or convalescent COVID-19.

This chain connects TRBV3-1 (or the pseudogene TRBV3-2) to TRBJ2-4; D is possibly TRBD1 (6 bases). The CDR3 is made up of 13 amino acids. The germline V gene has CDR1 LGHDT and CDR2 YNNKEL (reference sequence). Between the trimmed V and J ends, which lost 6 bases and 1 base, there was a span of 7 bases. For the CDR3, the DNA is TGTGCCAGCAGTACAGGGGCCAAAAACATTCAGTACTTC. It specifies CASSTGAKNIQYF.

This chain joins TRBV11-3 and TRBJ1-1; unclear D gene. Trimming shortened V by 5 bases and J by 6 bases, and 13 bases separated the two germline ends. There are 13 residues in the CDR3. Germline V gene data show CDR1 as SGHNT and CDR2 as YENEEA. The CDR3: CASSHAGVSEAFF. The DNA of the CDR3 is TGTGCCAGCAGCCACGCGGGCGTCTCTGAAGCTTTCTTT.

This chain connects TRBV7-9 to TRBJ1-2; 9 nucleotides agree with TRBD1. V trimming: 3 bases; J trimming: 8 bases; junction bases outside the gene matches: 7. CDR3 size: 14 residues. In germline, CDR1 is SEHNR, CDR2 FQNEAQ (reference sequence). CDR3 bases: TGTGCCAGCAGCTTGACAGGGGGTACGGGAGGCTACACCTTC. Translated, it gives CASSLTGGTGGYTF.

J is TRBJ2-1 and V is TRBV2; the match to TRBD2 covers 9 bases. The CDR3 loop spans 14 amino acids. The germline V gene has CDR1 SNHLY and CDR2 FYNNEI. Trimming at V came to 6 bases and at J to 6 bases, leaving 6 bases not matched to a gene. The CDR3 region has the DNA TGTGCCAGCAGCGGGGGACTAGCTTTCAATGAGCAGTTCTTC. Amino acids: CASSGGLAFNEQFF.

This chain connects TRBV7-2 to TRBJ2-3; 8 bases are a match to TRBD1. V lost 2 bases to trimming and J lost 3 bases; unmatched junction nucleotides: 7. Germline values: CDR1 SGHTA, CDR2 FQGNSA. The CDR3 has 16 residues. The DNA of the CDR3 is TGTGCCAGCAGCTTACGGGCAGGGGGCATTACAGATACGCAGTATTTT. Protein sequence: CASSLRAGGITDTQYF.

The gene calls are TRBV28 and TRBJ1-2; D remains unclear. The CDR3 length is 12 residues. Trimming stripped 5 bases from V and 13 bases from J, with 17 bases between. Germline V gene sequence: CDR1 MDHEN, CDR2 SYDVKM. The CDR3: CASSLQQISPTF. CDR3 coding DNA: TGTGCCAGCAGTCTACAGCAGATAAGTCCCACCTTC.

This clone was seen a single time. CDR3 residues: CASGLYRALNYGYTF. CDR3 DNA sequence: TGTGCTAGTGGTTTATACAGGGCCTTGAACTATGGCTACACCTTC. The rearrangement links TRBV12-5 to TRBJ1-2; D is perhaps TRBD1 (6 bases). This CDR3 comprises 15 residues. V dropped 3 bases and J dropped 2 bases, with 13 bases sitting between them. The germline CDR1 and CDR2 sequences are LGHNT and FRNRAP.

This chain connects TRBV15 to TRBJ1-1; D unclear. Trimming took 2 bases from V and 5 from J, leaving 9 bases between them. The germline gives CDR1 LNHNV, CDR2 YYDKDF (reference sequence). The CDR3 runs to 13 residues. The CDR3 spells CATSRPDLTEAFF. CDR3 nucleotides: TGTGCCACCAGCAGACCTGACTTAACTGAAGCTTTCTTT.

The V gene is TRBV7-9, the J gene TRBJ2-2; no clear D. V lost 1 base and J 6 bases, leaving 12 bases between the germline ends. Germline V gene data show CDR1 as SEHNR and CDR2 as FQNEAQ (reference sequence). This CDR3 comprises 15 residues. CDR3 protein: CASSLGIAVAGELFF. In nucleotides, the CDR3 is TGTGCCAGCAGCTTAGGGATAGCAGTGGCCGGGGAGCTGTTTTTT.

This clone was seen only a few times. CDR3 nucleotides: TGTGCCAGCAGCCCCGGGACAGGGAAAGAAGGCTACACCTTC. Translating gives CASSPGTGKEGYTF. The rearrangement uses TRBV7-9 and TRBJ1-2; the match to TRBD1 covers 9 bases. The CDR3 is made up of 14 amino acids. The V and J ends lost 5 bases and 8 bases, in that order; junction bases with no gene match: 9. The germline CDR1 and CDR2 sequences are SEHNR and FQNEAQ (reference sequence).

This rearrangement joins TRBV5-1 to TRBJ2-2, with TRBD1 identical over 12 bases. The V segment lost 4 bases and the J segment 5 bases; nucleotides outside the gene matches: 6. This CDR3 spans 16 amino acids. From germline, CDR1 is SGHRS and CDR2 YFSETQ. The CDR3: CASSQGTGGGTGELFF. The CDR3 DNA reads TGCGCCAGCAGCCAAGGGACAGGGGGCGGGACCGGGGAGCTGTTTTTT.

The CDR3 reads CASSELQGAMNTEAFF. As DNA, the CDR3 is TGCGCCAGCAGTGAGCTACAGGGGGCGATGAACACTGAAGCTTTCTTT. V usage is TRBV10-1 and J usage is TRBJ1-1; 9 positions agree with TRBD1. Germline values: CDR1 WNHNN, CDR2 SYGVQD (reference sequence). This CDR3 region has 16 residues. V shed 2 bases and J 0 bases; nucleotides not matched to a gene: 4.

This chain uses TRBV19 with TRBJ1-1, with a weak D call TRBD1 (6 bases). The V end was cut by 5 bases, the J end by 4 bases, with 17 bases between. The germline V gene has CDR1 LNHDA and CDR2 SQIVND (reference sequence). The CDR3 totals 15 residues. The CDR3 DNA reads TGTGCCAGTAGTGCATACGGGACAATGGGCACTGAAGCTTTCTTT. This gives the protein CASSAYGTMGTEAFF. Filled out from reference TRBV19 and TRBJ1-1, the complete variable domain reads DGGITQSPKYLFRKEGQNVTLSCEQNLNHDAMYWYRQDPGQGLRLIYYSQIVNDFQKGDIAEGYSVSREKKESFPLTVTSAQKNPTAFYLCASSAYGTMGTEAFFGQGTRLTVV.

This chain links TRBV19 with TRBJ1-4; D is undetermined. The CDR3 contains 16 residues. Germline V gene data show CDR1 as LNHDA and CDR2 as SQIVND (reference sequence). V was pared by 6 bases and J by 7 bases, with 21 bases between. CDR3 in DNA: TGTGCCAGTAGGTTAAACGGTCCGGGGAGAGGTGAAAAACTGTTTTTT. Translating it yields CASRLNGPGRGEKLFF.

This clone has a single count. This chain connects TRBV10-3 to TRBJ1-3; D uncertain. This CDR3 contains 15 residues. V shed 0 bases and J shed 3 bases, with 9 bases lying between them. Germline lookup yields CDR1 ENHRY and CDR2 SYGVKD. The CDR3 loop is CAISESVPLGNTIYF. The CDR3 DNA reads TGTGCCATCAGTGAGTCCGTCCCCCTTGGAAACACCATATATTTT.

The CDR3 loop is CASSYLPEKLFF. The DNA for the CDR3 is TGTGCCAGCAGTTACCTACCTGAAAAACTGTTTTTT. This chain connects TRBV6-2 or TRBV6-3 to TRBJ1-4; no firm D call. Germline V gene sequence: CDR1 MNHEY, CDR2 SVGEGT. The CDR3 loop spans 12 amino acids. V was pared by 2 bases and J by 7 bases, with 5 bases between.

The genes are TRBV13 and TRBJ1-1; no definite D call. The CDR3 totals 14 residues. Germline V gives CDR1 PRHDT, CDR2 FYEKMQ (reference sequence). Trimming took 1 base from V and 0 from J, leaving 6 bases between them. This CDR3 is CASSLAPLNTEAFF. The DNA of the CDR3 is TGTGCCAGCAGCTTAGCCCCGTTGAACACTGAAGCTTTCTTT. The full variable domain, with the rest looked up from reference TRBV13 and TRBJ1-1, is AAGVIQSPRHLIKEKRETATLKCYPIPRHDTVYWYQQGPGQDPQFLISFYEKMQSDKGSIPDRFSAQQFSDYHSELNMSSLELGDSALYFCASSLAPLNTEAFFGQGTRLTVV.